This T cell receptor (beta chain) was sequenced for a study of T cells expressing NK-cell markers. General study findings and limits: The share of CD8+ T cells held by dominant NKG2C+ clonotypes was about 1.0-7.5% in roughly 6 donors. The leading position in the CD3+CD56-NKG2C+ fraction of several donors also went to these clonotypes.

Germline lookup yields CDR1 LNHNV and CDR2 YYDKDF (reference sequence). The CDR3 length is 17 residues. As concerns this clonotype: Its antigen remains unknown.

Production of TCR beta cDNA relied on 5'RACE template switching with UMIs. TCRdb re-called the 5' RACE reads and catalogs CDR3 proteins one per entry, DNA excluded. The listing contains roughly 450,000 distinct CDR3 sequences. J is TRBJ2-1 and V is TRBV15; there is no DNA to check the TCRdb D call of TRBD2. The source of this sequence is a woman between 50 and 59 years old in good health. Material: blood T cells: a sorted CD56 or NKG2C T cell subset, CD4+ or CD8+ T cells, or bulk PBMC T cells (not recorded which). CDR3 amino acids: CATSAGTRLAGGVEQFF.